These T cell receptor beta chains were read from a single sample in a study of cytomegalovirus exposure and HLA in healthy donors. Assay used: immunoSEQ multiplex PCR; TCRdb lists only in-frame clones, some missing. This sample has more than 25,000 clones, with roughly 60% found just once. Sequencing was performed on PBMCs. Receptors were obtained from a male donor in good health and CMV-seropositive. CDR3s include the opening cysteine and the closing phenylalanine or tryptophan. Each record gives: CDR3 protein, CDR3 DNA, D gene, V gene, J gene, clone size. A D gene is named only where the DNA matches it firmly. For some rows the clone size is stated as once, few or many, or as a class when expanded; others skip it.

CASSNRGASDTQYF	TGTGCCAGCTCCAATCGGGGGGCATCAGATACGCAGTATTTT	.	TRBV6-5	TRBJ2-3	.
CASSVGTGIGELFF	TGTGCCAGCAGCGTGGGGACAGGGATCGGGGAGCTGTTTTTT	TRBD1	TRBV9	TRBJ2-2	.
CSTRNTGELFF	TGCAGCACTAGGAACACCGGGGAGCTGTTTTTT	.	TRBV29-1	TRBJ2-2	.
CASTDRGDGYTF	TGTGCCAGCACGGACAGGGGGGATGGCTACACCTTC	TRBD1	TRBV25-1	TRBJ1-2	.
CASKRRELETQYF	TGTGCCAGCAAGAGGAGGGAATTGGAGACCCAGTACTTC	.	TRBV2	TRBJ2-5	.
CASGPLREGYNEQFF	TGTGCCAGCGGACCGTTGCGGGAGGGTTACAATGAGCAGTTCTTC	TRBD2	TRBV28	TRBJ2-1	.
CASSEARTEAFF	TGTGCCAGCAGTGAAGCCCGGACTGAAGCTTTCTTT	.	TRBV6-1	TRBJ1-1	once
CASSRGETPGYTF	TGTGCCAGCAGCCGGGGGGAGACACCTGGCTACACCTTC	.	TRBV11-2	TRBJ1-2	.
CASTASPTGRLSGYTF	TGTGCCAGCACTGCCTCCCCGACAGGTAGATTGAGCGGCTACACCTTC	.	TRBV2	TRBJ1-2	.
CASSEGQGARGTQYF	TGTGCCAGCTCTGAGGGACAGGGGGCCCGAGGGACCCAGTACTTC	TRBD1	TRBV9	TRBJ2-5	.
CASSQQGAEQYF	TGTGCCAGCAGCCAACAGGGGGCAGAGCAGTACTTC	TRBD1	TRBV28	TRBJ2-7	.
CASRDGQGATEAFF	TGCGCCAGCAGGGACGGACAGGGGGCAACTGAAGCTTTCTTT	TRBD1	TRBV5-1	TRBJ1-1	.
CASSLGEFTEAFF	TGTGCCAGCAGCTTGGGAGAATTCACTGAAGCTTTCTTT	.	TRBV5-5	TRBJ1-1	few
CASRRKPSGANVLTF	TGTGCCAGCAGGAGAAAGCCCTCTGGGGCCAACGTCCTGACTTTC	.	TRBV6-5	TRBJ2-6	.
CASSVTGGGTEAFF	TGTGCCAGTAGTGTTACAGGGGGAGGGACTGAAGCTTTCTTT	TRBD1	TRBV19	TRBJ1-1	.
CASRGQESVVGQPQHF	TGTGCCTCAAGGGGCCAGGAGTCAGTCGTGGGGCAGCCCCAGCATTTT	.	TRBV10-3	TRBJ1-5	.
CASSPSGYEQYF	TGTGCCAGCAGCCCTTCAGGATACGAGCAGTACTTC	.	TRBV6-5	TRBJ2-7	.
CASTTQGFGEKLFF	TGTGCCAGTACCACCCAGGGGTTTGGTGAAAAACTGTTTTTT	.	TRBV19	TRBJ1-4	.
CASSLWGSGYEQYF	TGTGCCAGCAGCTTATGGGGTAGCGGTTACGAGCAGTACTTC	.	TRBV7-8	TRBJ2-7	.
CASSGLDWEKNTEAFF	TGTGCCAGTAGTGGGCTCGATTGGGAGAAGAACACTGAAGCTTTCTTT	.	TRBV19	TRBJ1-1	.
CASSEDRVEQYF	TGTGCCAGCTCAGAGGACAGGGTCGAGCAGTACTTC	TRBD1	TRBV18	TRBJ2-7	.
CASSHSTDTQYF	TGTGCCAGCAGTCATAGCACAGATACGCAGTATTTT	.	TRBV5-4	TRBJ2-3	.
CASSSTGSNYGYTF	TGCGCCAGCAGCTCGACAGGGTCGAACTATGGCTACACCTTC	TRBD1	TRBV5-1	TRBJ1-2	.
CASKKRTVPSTDTQYF	TGTGCCAGCAAGAAAAGGACAGTTCCTAGCACAGATACGCAGTATTTT	.	TRBV21-1	TRBJ2-3	.
CASSLLGVMDTQYF	TGTGCCAGCAGCCTCCTCGGGGTCATGGATACGCAGTATTTT	.	TRBV14	TRBJ2-3	.
CSVPAIGQGSQPQHF	TGCAGCGTCCCAGCAATTGGACAGGGTAGTCAGCCCCAGCATTTT	TRBD1	TRBV29-1	TRBJ1-5	few
CASTGRVAHGYTF	TGTGCCAGCACGGGGAGGGTAGCCCATGGCTACACCTTC	.	TRBV7-2	TRBJ1-2	once
CASSVGANTEAFF	TGTGCCAGCAGCGTAGGAGCGAACACTGAAGCTTTCTTT	.	TRBV9	TRBJ1-1	.
CASSSSGTGLQPQHF	TGTGCCAGTAGTTCCAGCGGGACAGGGCTCCAGCCCCAGCATTTT	TRBD1	TRBV19	TRBJ1-5	.
CASSPLARGDTEAFF	TGTGCCAGCAGCCCCCTTGCCAGGGGGGACACTGAAGCTTTCTTT	TRBD1	TRBV9	TRBJ1-1	.
CASSLTPADYGYTF	TGCGCCAGCAGCTTGACCCCGGCGGACTATGGCTACACCTTC	.	TRBV5-1	TRBJ1-2	.
CASSLYSNTEAFF	TGCGCCAGCAGCTTGTACTCAAACACTGAAGCTTTCTTT	.	TRBV5-1	TRBJ1-1	.
CASSAWGQRETQYF	TGTGCCAGCAGTGCGTGGGGACAGAGAGAGACCCAGTACTTC	TRBD1	TRBV2	TRBJ2-5	few
CASSSGAYEQYF	TGTGCCAGTAGTTCCGGTGCCTACGAGCAGTACTTC	.	TRBV19	TRBJ2-7	.
CASSEGDRVSSEQFF	TGTGCCAGCAGTGAGGGTGACAGGGTGTCCTCCGAGCAGTTCTTC	TRBD1	TRBV6-4	TRBJ2-1	.
CASKGRGVAETQYF	TGTGCCAGCAAAGGGCGGGGGGTTGCGGAGACCCAGTACTTC	TRBD2	TRBV2	TRBJ2-5	.
CARIAGAYTDTQYF	TGCGCCCGCATAGCGGGGGCCTACACAGATACGCAGTATTTT	TRBD2	TRBV10-1	TRBJ2-3	.
CASSRMEQGNTGELFF	TGCGCCAGCAGCCGAATGGAACAGGGGAACACCGGGGAGCTGTTTTTT	.	TRBV5-1	TRBJ2-2	.
CASSFPGSREKLFF	TGCGCCAGCAGCTTCCCAGGGTCTCGGGAAAAACTGTTTTTT	.	TRBV4-1	TRBJ1-4	few
CASSWGGSGRENEQFF	TGCGCCAGCAGCTGGGGGGGGAGCGGGAGGGAGAATGAGCAGTTCTTC	TRBD2	TRBV5-1	TRBJ2-1	.
CAAQGQVDEQYF	TGTGCCGCCCAGGGTCAGGTCGACGAGCAGTACTTC	.	TRBV6-1	TRBJ2-7	.
CASGGTGGSGNTIYF	TGCGCCAGCGGGGGTACAGGGGGGTCTGGAAACACCATATATTTT	TRBD1	TRBV10-2	TRBJ1-3	.
CASSPGWGRDTIYF	TGTGCCAGTAGCCCCGGTTGGGGGAGGGACACCATATATTTT	.	TRBV19	TRBJ1-3	.